These 19 T cell receptor beta chains share one sample of origin, sequenced in a study of T cell clones after liver transplantation. Assay: immunoSEQ multiplex PCR; the TCRdb copy retains only in-frame clones and omits some. This table has over 50,000 clones, 70% to 85% appearing once. This specimen consisted of CD4+ T cells from blood, obtained before liver transplant. The receptors here all came from a human donor who received a liver transplant.

This clone appeared a single time. The chain carries TRBV11-3 and TRBJ1-3, with D hard to call. CDR1 is SGHNT, CDR2 YENEEA, per germline. Trimming cost V 5 bases and J 4 bases, with 15 bases left between them. This CDR3 is 15 amino acids long. In DNA form, the CDR3 reads TGTGCCAGCAGCATCGGCCGCGGGGAAGGAAACACCATATATTTT. Translation: CASSIGRGEGNTIYF.

This clone has a single count. The chain has TRBV5-8 and TRBJ2-3; tentative D call: TRBD2 (7 bases). This CDR3 is built from 15 residues. Germline CDR1 and CDR2: SGHTS and YDEGEE. Trimming stripped 1 base from V and 1 base from J, with 10 bases between. The CDR3 DNA reads as TGTGCCAGCAGCTTGCGGGGGGCGGGCACAGATACGCAGTATTTT. It codes for CASSLRGAGTDTQYF.

This clone was observed a handful of times. The rearrangement joins TRBV6-1 to TRBJ2-2; 7 bases are shared with TRBD1. The CDR3 length is 16 residues. Per the germline V gene, CDR1 is MNHNS and CDR2 is SASEGT. After removal of 4 bases from V and 1 base from J, the junction contained 6 bases not matched to a gene. The CDR3 region is CASSVKGQQNTGELFF. CDR3 in DNA: TGTGCCAGCAGTGTGAAGGGACAGCAGAACACCGGGGAGCTGTTTTTT.

The gene calls are TRBV30 and TRBJ2-3; a weak D match, TRBD2 (5 bases). The V end was cut by 5 bases, the J end by 4 bases, with 19 bases between. The length of the CDR3 is 15 residues. Germline-derived CDR1 and CDR2 are GTSNPN and SVGIG (reference sequence). DNA for the CDR3: TGTGCCTGGGAGGCTCTCAGCGGTCCCGCAGATACGCAGTATTTT. This codes for CAWEALSGPADTQYF.

This rearrangement joins TRBV28 to TRBJ2-7; D possibly corresponds to TRBD2 (7 bases). Germline-derived CDR1 and CDR2 are MDHEN and SYDVKM. CDR3 length: 13 residues. V gave up 4 bases and J gave up 5 bases, with 12 bases separating them. CDR3 protein: CASSSPGGHEQYF. The CDR3 DNA reads TGTGCCAGCAGTTCCCCGGGGGGCCACGAGCAGTACTTC.

The V gene is TRBV6-1, the J gene TRBJ1-1; 7 nucleotides line up with TRBD1. The CDR3 spans 15 residues. V lost 7 bases and J lost 2; bases outside the gene matches: 10. Germline values: CDR1 MNHNS, CDR2 SASEGT. CDR3 sequence: CASTTTGYPNTEAFF. The CDR3 bases are TGTGCCAGCACCACGACAGGGTACCCTAACACTGAAGCTTTCTTT.

This sequence joins TRBV11-2 and TRBJ2-7; perhaps TRBD2 as D (5 bases). The CDR3 has 13 amino acids. The V gene's germline CDR1 is SGHAT and CDR2 FQNNGV. The V gene lost 6 bases and the J gene lost 5 bases, with 14 bases spanning the gap. CDR3: CASSRRRFDEQYF. The CDR3 bases are TGTGCCAGCAGTAGACGGAGGTTCGACGAGCAGTACTTC.

The chain has TRBV6-1 and TRBJ2-7; 9 positions agree with TRBD2. V trimming: 0 bases; J trimming: 0 bases; junction bases outside the gene matches: 9. The CDR3 is 18 amino acids. Germline V gene data show CDR1 as MNHNS and CDR2 as SASEGT. The CDR3 region has the DNA TGTGCCAGCAGTGAAGCGAAGTGGGTAGCGGGGGCCTCCTACGAGCAGTACTTC. Its translation: CASSEAKWVAGASYEQYF.

The rearrangement uses TRBV25-1 and TRBJ2-3; 7 bases are shared with TRBD2. Germline CDR1 and CDR2: MGHDK and SYGVNS. The V and J ends lost 4 bases and 2 bases, in that order; junction bases with no gene match: 9. CDR3 length equals 16 residues. The CDR3 is CASSVSPSGPTDTQYF. As DNA, the CDR3 is TGTGCCAGCAGTGTTTCCCCTAGCGGACCCACAGATACGCAGTATTTT.

The genes are TRBV9 and TRBJ2-7; tentative D call: TRBD2 (5 bases). Germline V CDR1 and CDR2: SGDLS, YYNGEE. The V gene lost 4 bases and the J gene lost 6 bases, with 14 bases spanning the gap. The CDR3 is 13 amino acids. DNA for the CDR3: TGTGCCAGCAGCCAAGGTCACGGGGTCGAGCAGTACTTC. Translated: CASSQGHGVEQYF.

This clone turned up a few times. This sequence joins TRBV18 and TRBJ2-5; D is perhaps TRBD2 (6 bases). Trimming took 2 bases from V and 5 from J, leaving 12 bases between them. Germline V gene sequence: CDR1 KGHSH, CDR2 LQKENI. This CDR3 contains 14 residues. CDR3 coding DNA: TGTGCCAGCTCACCAGGGCCACGGGGGGAGACCCAGTACTTC. Its translation is CASSPGPRGETQYF.

The genes are TRBV6-5 and TRBJ2-7; TRBD1 matches at 9 bases. Unmatched junction bases numbered 6, after V lost 4 bases and J lost 5 bases. The germline CDR1 and CDR2 sequences are MNHEY and SVGAGI. This CDR3 comprises 14 residues. The chain's CDR3 is CASSWTGTGNEQYF. For the CDR3, the DNA is TGTGCCAGCAGTTGGACCGGGACAGGGAACGAGCAGTACTTC.

Concerning this clone: Other DNA sequences in the same sample also yield this CDR3. The chain couples TRBV15 to TRBJ2-7; the D gene is possibly TRBD2 (5 bases). Germline V gene lookup returns CDR1 LNHNV and CDR2 YYDKDF (reference sequence). This CDR3 region has 13 residues. Trimming took 0 bases from V and 4 from J, leaving 7 bases between them. The CDR3 here is CATSRDRGYEQYF. CDR3 nucleotide sequence: TGTGCCACCAGCAGAGATCGAGGGTACGAGCAGTACTTC.

On this clone: The same CDR3 is also encoded by other DNA sequences in this sample. The V call is TRBV6-1, the J call TRBJ1-2; TRBD1 is a possible D gene (5 bases). Germline CDR1 MNHNS, CDR2 SASEGT. The CDR3 totals 13 residues. V was cut by 4 bases and J by 0 bases, with 6 bases left in between. The CDR3 spells CASSATANYGYTF. The DNA for the CDR3 is TGTGCCAGCAGTGCGACAGCTAACTATGGCTACACCTTC.

The chain links TRBV5-6 to TRBJ1-5, with a tentative D call TRBD1 (5 bases). Germline lookup yields CDR1 SGHDT and CDR2 YYEEEE. The V end was cut by 1 base, the J end by 2 bases, with 10 bases between. The CDR3 length is 15 residues. CDR3 in DNA: TGTGCCAGCAGCTTGTTGGTGGGGGGCAATCAGCCCCAGCATTTT. This sequence encodes CASSLLVGGNQPQHF.

The rearrangement links TRBV9 to TRBJ2-1; no firm D call. Germline CDR1 is SGDLS and CDR2 is YYNGEE. V lost 6 bases, J lost 1 base, and 11 bases lay in between. This CDR3 comprises 14 residues. Here the CDR3 reads CASTKGISYNEQFF. The CDR3 nucleotides read TGTGCCAGCACAAAAGGGATTTCCTACAATGAGCAGTTCTTC.

This rearrangement joins TRBV18 to TRBJ2-5; a possible D gene is TRBD2 (6 bases). The V gene lost 5 bases and the J gene lost 4 bases, with 11 bases spanning the gap. Germline-derived CDR1 and CDR2 are KGHSH and LQKENI. The CDR3 has 13 amino acids. CDR3 coding DNA: TGTGCCAGCTCAGGGGGGACCCGAGAGACCCAGTACTTC. This translates into CASSGGTRETQYF.

This sequence joins TRBV5-4 and TRBJ2-2; TRBD2 aligns across 10 bases. CDR1 is SGHNT, CDR2 YYREEE, per germline (reference sequence). The CDR3 sequence is 14 residues long. The V segment lost 8 bases and the J segment 6 bases; nucleotides outside the gene matches: 7. CDR3 coding DNA: TGTGCCAGTGGAGCGGGGGGGCGTGCCGGGGAGCTGTTTTTT. This translates into CASGAGGRAGELFF. The whole variable domain, filled in from reference TRBV5-4 and TRBJ2-2, reads ETGVTQSPTHLIKTRGQQVTLRCSSQSGHNTVSWYQQALGQGPQFIFQYYREEENGRGNFPPRFSGLQFPNYSSELNVNALELDDSALYLCASGAGGRAGELFFGEGSRLTVL.

V is TRBV28 and J is TRBJ2-7; TRBD2 matches 11 bases. The CDR3 consists of 15 residues. V trimming: 6 bases; J trimming: 3 bases; junction bases outside the gene matches: 7. The germline gives CDR1 MDHEN, CDR2 SYDVKM. The CDR3 sequence is CASRLAGTSGYEQYF. The CDR3 DNA sequence: TGTGCCAGCAGGTTAGCCGGGACTAGCGGCTACGAGCAGTACTTC. Based on the CDR3 plus reference TRBV28 and TRBJ2-7, the full variable domain is DVKVTQSSRYLVKRTGEKVFLECVQDMDHENMFWYRQDPGLGLRLIYFSYDVKMKEKGDIPEGYSVSREKKERFSLILESASTNQTSMYLCASRLAGTSGYEQYFGPGTRLTVT.